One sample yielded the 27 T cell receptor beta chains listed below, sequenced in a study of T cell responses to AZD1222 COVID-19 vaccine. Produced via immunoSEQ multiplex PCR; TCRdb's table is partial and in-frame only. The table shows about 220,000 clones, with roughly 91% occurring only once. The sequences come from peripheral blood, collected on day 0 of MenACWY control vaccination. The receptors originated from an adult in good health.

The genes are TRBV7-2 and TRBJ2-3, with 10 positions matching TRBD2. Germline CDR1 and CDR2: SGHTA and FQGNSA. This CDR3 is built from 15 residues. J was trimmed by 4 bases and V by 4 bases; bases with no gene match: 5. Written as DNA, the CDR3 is TGTGCCAGCAGCTCGTCTAGCGGGGGCTCAGATACGCAGTATTTT. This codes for CASSSSSGGSDTQYF.

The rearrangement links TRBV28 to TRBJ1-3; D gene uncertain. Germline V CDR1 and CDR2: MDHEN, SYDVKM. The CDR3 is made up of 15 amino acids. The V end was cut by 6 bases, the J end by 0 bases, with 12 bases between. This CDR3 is CASSLDARSGNTIYF. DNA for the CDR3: TGTGCCAGCAGCCTTGACGCCCGCTCTGGAAACACCATATATTTT.

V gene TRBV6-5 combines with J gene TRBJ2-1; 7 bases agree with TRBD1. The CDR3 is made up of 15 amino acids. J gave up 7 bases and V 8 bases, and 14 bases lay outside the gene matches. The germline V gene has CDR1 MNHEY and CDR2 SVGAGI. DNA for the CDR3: TGTGCCAGCCAAGAGAACGGACAGGACCAAAATGAGCAGTTCTTC. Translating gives CASQENGQDQNEQFF.

The DNA of the CDR3 is TGTGTCAGAAGCAACACCGGGACTAGCCGTCAAGATACGCAGTATTTT. This codes for CVRSNTGTSRQDTQYF. The V call is TRBV7-5, the J call TRBJ2-3; the table assigns TRBD2, which was not confirmed against the DNA. TRBV7-5 is listed as a pseudogene. CDR3 length: 16 amino acids.

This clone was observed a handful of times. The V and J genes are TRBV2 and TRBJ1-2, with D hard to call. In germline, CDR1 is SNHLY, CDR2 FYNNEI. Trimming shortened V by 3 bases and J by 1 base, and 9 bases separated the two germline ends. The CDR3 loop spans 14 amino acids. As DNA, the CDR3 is TGTGCCAGCAGTGATTGGAGTTATAACTATGGCTACACCTTC. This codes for CASSDWSYNYGYTF.

The CDR3 protein is CSVAHTGNTEAFF. The CDR3 DNA is TGCAGCGTTGCTCACACGGGGAACACTGAAGCTTTCTTT. The V and J genes are TRBV29-1 and TRBJ1-1; D gene ambiguous. The CDR3 sequence is 13 residues long. Trimming cost V 4 bases and J 1 base, with 10 bases left between them. Per the germline V gene, CDR1 is SQVTM and CDR2 is ANQGSEA.

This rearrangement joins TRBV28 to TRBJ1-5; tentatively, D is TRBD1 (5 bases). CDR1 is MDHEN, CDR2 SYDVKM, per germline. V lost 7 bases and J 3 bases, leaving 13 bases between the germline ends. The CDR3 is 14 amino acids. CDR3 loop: CASTSGQLNQPQHF. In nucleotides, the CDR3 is TGTGCCAGCACCTCAGGACAACTCAATCAGCCCCAGCATTTT.

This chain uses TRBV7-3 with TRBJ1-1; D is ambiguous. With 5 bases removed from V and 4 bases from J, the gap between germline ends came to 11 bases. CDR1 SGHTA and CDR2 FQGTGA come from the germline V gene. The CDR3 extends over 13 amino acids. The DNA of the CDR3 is TGTGCCAGCAGCCTGGGATGGGGCACTGAAGCTTTCTTT. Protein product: CASSLGWGTEAFF.

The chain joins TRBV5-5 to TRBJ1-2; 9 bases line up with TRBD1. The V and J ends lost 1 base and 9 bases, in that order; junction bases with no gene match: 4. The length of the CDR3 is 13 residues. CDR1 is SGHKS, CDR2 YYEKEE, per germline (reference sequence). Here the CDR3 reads CASSLSGQGSYTF. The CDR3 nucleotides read TGTGCCAGCAGCTTGTCGGGACAGGGAAGCTACACCTTC.

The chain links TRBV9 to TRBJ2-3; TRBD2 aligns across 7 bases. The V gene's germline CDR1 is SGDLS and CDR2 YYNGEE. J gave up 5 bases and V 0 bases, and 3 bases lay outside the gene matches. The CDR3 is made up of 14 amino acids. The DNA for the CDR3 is TGTGCCAGCAGCGTAGGGGGACTACAAGATACGCAGTATTTT. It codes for CASSVGGLQDTQYF.

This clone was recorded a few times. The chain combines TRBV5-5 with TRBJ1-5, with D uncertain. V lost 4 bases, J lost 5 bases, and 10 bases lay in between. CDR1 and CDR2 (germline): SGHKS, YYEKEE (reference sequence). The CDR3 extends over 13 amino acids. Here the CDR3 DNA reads TGTGCCAGCAGCCGCCGTCCCGATCAGCCCCAGCATTTT. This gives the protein CASSRRPDQPQHF.

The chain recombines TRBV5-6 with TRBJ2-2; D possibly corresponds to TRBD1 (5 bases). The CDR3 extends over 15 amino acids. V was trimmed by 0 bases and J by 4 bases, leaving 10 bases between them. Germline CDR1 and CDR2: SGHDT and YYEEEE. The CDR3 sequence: CASSLAAGSTGELFF. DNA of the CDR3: TGTGCCAGCAGCTTGGCGGCAGGGTCCACCGGGGAGCTGTTTTTT.

The CDR3 loop reads CASSDWGGTQYF. CDR3 nucleotides: TGTGCCAGCAGCGACTGGGGCGGGACCCAGTACTTC. The V and J genes are TRBV9 and TRBJ2-5; D is perhaps TRBD1 (5 bases). CDR3 length equals 12 residues. Trimming left V 3 bases short and J 7 bases short, with 10 bases between. The germline V gene has CDR1 SGDLS and CDR2 YYNGEE.

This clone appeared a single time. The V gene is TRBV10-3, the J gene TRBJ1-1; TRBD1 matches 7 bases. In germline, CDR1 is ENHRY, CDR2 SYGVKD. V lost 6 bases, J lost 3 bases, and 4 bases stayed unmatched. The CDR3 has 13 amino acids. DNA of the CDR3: TGTGCCATCAGCAGAACAGGGGACACTGAAGCTTTCTTT. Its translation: CAISRTGDTEAFF.

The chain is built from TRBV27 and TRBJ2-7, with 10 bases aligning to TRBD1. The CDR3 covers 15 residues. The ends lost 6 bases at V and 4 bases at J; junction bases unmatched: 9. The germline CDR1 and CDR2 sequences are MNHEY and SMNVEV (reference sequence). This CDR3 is CASRKGGQGIYEQYF. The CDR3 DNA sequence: TGTGCCAGCAGAAAGGGGGGACAGGGGATATACGAGCAGTACTTC.

CDR3 amino acids: CASSERHTYGYTF. The CDR3 bases are TGTGCCAGCAGTGAAAGGCATACCTATGGCTACACCTTC. This rearrangement joins TRBV6-1 to TRBJ1-2; D is ambiguous. The CDR3 is 13 amino acids. V was shortened by 2 bases and J by 4 bases, with 8 bases between the two germline ends. Germline values: CDR1 MNHNS, CDR2 SASEGT.

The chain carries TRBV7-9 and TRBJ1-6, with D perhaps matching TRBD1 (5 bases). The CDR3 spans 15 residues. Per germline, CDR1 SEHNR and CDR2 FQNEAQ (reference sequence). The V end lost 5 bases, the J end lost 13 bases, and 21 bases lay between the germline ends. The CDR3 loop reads CASSRLRDRLDPLHF. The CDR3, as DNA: TGTGCCAGCAGCCGCCTGCGGGACCGTCTTGACCCCCTCCACTTT.

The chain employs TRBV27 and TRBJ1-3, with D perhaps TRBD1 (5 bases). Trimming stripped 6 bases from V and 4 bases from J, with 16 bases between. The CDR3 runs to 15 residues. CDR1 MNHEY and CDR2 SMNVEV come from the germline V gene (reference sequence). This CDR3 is CASRLIGAAGNTIYF. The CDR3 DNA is TGTGCCAGCAGACTAATAGGGGCCGCCGGAAACACCATATATTTT.

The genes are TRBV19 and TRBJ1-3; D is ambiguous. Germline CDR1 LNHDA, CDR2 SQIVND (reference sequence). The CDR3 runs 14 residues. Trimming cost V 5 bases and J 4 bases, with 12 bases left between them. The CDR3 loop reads CASSLRSFGNTIYF. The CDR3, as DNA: TGTGCCAGTAGTCTAAGATCTTTCGGAAACACCATATATTTT. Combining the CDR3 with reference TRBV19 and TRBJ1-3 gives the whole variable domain DGGITQSPKYLFRKEGQNVTLSCEQNLNHDAMYWYRQDPGQGLRLIYYSQIVNDFQKGDIAEGYSVSREKKESFPLTVTSAQKNPTAFYLCASSLRSFGNTIYFGEGSWLTVV.

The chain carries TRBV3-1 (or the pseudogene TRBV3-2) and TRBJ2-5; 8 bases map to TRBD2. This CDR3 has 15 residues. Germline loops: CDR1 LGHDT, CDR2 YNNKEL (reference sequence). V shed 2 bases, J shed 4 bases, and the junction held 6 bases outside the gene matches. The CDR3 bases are TGTGCCAGCAGCCAAAGTTACGGGGGGGCAGAGACCCAGTACTTC. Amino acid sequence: CASSQSYGGAETQYF.

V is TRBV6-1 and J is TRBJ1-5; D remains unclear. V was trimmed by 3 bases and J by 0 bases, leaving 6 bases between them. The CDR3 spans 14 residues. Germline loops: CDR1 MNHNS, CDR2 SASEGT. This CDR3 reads CASSESYSNQPQHF. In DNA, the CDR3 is TGTGCCAGCAGTGAGTCATATAGCAATCAGCCCCAGCATTTT.

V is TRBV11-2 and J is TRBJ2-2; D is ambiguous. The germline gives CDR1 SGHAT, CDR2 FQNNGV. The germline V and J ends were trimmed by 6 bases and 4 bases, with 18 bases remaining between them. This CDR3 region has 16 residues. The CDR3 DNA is TGTGCCAGCAGTTGGACCCTTGCCCCCACCACCGGGGAGCTGTTTTTT. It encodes CASSWTLAPTTGELFF.

CDR3: CASSSVISGANVLTF. For the CDR3, the DNA is TGTGCCAGCAGCTCCGTAATCTCTGGGGCCAACGTCCTGACTTTC. The chain combines TRBV7-9 with TRBJ2-6; no clear D. Trimming removed 4 bases at V and 0 bases at J, with 7 bases between. Germline loops: CDR1 SEHNR, CDR2 FQNEAQ (reference sequence). The CDR3 is 15 amino acids.

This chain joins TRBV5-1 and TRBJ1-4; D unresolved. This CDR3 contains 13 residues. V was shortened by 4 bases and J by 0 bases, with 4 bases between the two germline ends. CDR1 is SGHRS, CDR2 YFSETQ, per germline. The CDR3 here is CASSDATNEKLFF. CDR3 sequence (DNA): TGCGCCAGCAGCGATGCAACTAATGAAAAACTGTTTTTT.

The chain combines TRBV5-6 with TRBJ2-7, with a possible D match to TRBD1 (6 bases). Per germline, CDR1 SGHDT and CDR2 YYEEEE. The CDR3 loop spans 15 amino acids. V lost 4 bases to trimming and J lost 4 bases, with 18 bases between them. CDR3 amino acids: CASSTVQGFHYEQYF. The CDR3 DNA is TGTGCCAGCAGCACGGTCCAGGGGTTCCATTACGAGCAGTACTTC.

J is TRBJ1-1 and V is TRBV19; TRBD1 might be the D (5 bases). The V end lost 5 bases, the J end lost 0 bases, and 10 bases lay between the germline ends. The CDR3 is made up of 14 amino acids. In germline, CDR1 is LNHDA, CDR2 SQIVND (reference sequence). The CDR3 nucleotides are TGTGCCAGTAGTCCGGGACGGTTGAACACTGAAGCTTTCTTT. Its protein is CASSPGRLNTEAFF.

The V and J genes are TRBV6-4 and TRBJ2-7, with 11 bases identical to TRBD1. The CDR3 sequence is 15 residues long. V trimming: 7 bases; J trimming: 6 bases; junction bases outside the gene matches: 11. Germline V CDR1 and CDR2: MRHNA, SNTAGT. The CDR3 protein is CASIGRTGGSVEQYF. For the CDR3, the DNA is TGTGCCAGCATAGGGAGGACAGGGGGCTCAGTCGAGCAGTACTTC.